What follows are 17 T cell receptor beta chains derived from one specimen sequenced in a study of glioma-infiltrating T cells. Using RNA template, CDR3s of TCR alpha and beta were amplified with iRepertoire arm-PCR. From the multiplex PCR reads, TCRdb called clonotypes with MiXCR, one entry per CDR3 protein. The sample lists 100,000 to 150,000 distinct CDR3 sequences, under 25% occurring once. Sequencing was performed on glioma tissue, nonneoplastic brain tissue, or PBMCs (not recorded which). The receptors come from a human donor with low-grade glioma or glioblastoma, undergoing nonglioma brain surgery, or in good health (not recorded which).

This clonotype has a count of ten or more. The rearrangement joins TRBV27 to TRBJ1-4, with 8 bases that match TRBD1. The CDR3 covers 15 residues. Per the germline V gene, CDR1 is MNHEY and CDR2 is SMNVEV (reference sequence). V trimming: 3 bases; J trimming: 8 bases; junction bases outside the gene matches: 8. As DNA, the CDR3 is TGTGCCAGCAGTTTCGTAGGACAGGGTAACGAAAAACTGTTTTTT. It yields the protein CASSFVGQGNEKLFF.

The CDR3 loop reads CASRYTGQSGAFF. In DNA form, the CDR3 reads TGTGCCAGCAGATACACCGGACAGAGTGGAGCTTTCTTT. This chain links TRBV6-6 with TRBJ1-1, with a possible D match to TRBD1 (6 bases). The CDR3 spans 13 residues. Germline CDR1 is MNHNY and CDR2 is SVGAGI (reference sequence). V gave up 6 bases and J gave up 10 bases, with 18 bases separating them.

This clonotype was seen more than once but under ten times. This chain connects TRBV12-3 or TRBV12-4 to TRBJ2-7; D unresolved. The CDR3 covers 15 residues. Trimming pared 3 bases from V and 2 bases from J, leaving 14 bases between. DNA of the CDR3: TGTGCCAGCAGTTTGGGTTTTCTAGGGACCTACGAGCAGTACGTC. Translated: CASSLGFLGTYEQYV.

Comments on this clonotype: Given a much more abundant clone one base away, this may be a read error. The CDR3: CASSLASGIWEQYF. The CDR3 nucleotides read TGTGCCAGCAGCTTAGCCAGCGGGATCTGGGAGCAGTATTTT. The V gene is TRBV7-2, the J gene TRBJ2-3; the match to TRBD2 covers 7 bases. With V trimmed by 0 bases and J by 11 bases, 8 bases remained unmatched. Germline lookup yields CDR1 SGHTA and CDR2 FQGNSA. CDR3 length equals 14 residues.

The chain carries TRBV5-1 and TRBJ2-3; D perhaps matches TRBD1 (6 bases). The CDR3 consists of 13 residues. V lost 2 bases, J lost 7 bases, and 11 bases lay in between. Per the germline V gene, CDR1 is SGHRS and CDR2 is YFSETQ. The CDR3 loop reads CASSLDRRHTQYF. The DNA for the CDR3 is TGCGCCAGCAGCTTAGACAGGCGGCATACGCAGTATTTT.

The chain couples TRBV4-1 to TRBJ2-2, with no clear D. The V end was cut by 0 bases, the J end by 0 bases, with 11 bases between. The germline CDR1 and CDR2 sequences are MGHRA and YSYEKL. This CDR3 comprises 17 residues. The CDR3 region has the DNA TGCGCCAGCAGCCAAGACCGAAAGGCCTCGAACACCGGGGAGCTGTTTTTT. It encodes CASSQDRKASNTGELFF.

This chain links TRBV19 with TRBJ2-1; weak D call: TRBD1 (7 bases). This CDR3 has 18 residues. Per germline, CDR1 LNHDA and CDR2 SQIVND (reference sequence). V shed 0 bases and J shed 0 bases, with 15 bases lying between them. The CDR3 protein is CASSIDHQGGSSYNEQFF. Here the CDR3 DNA reads TGTGCCAGTAGTATAGATCATCAGGGGGGAAGCTCCTACAATGAGCAGTTCTTC.

This clonotype was seen only a few times. The chain joins TRBV4-1 to TRBJ1-4, with D hard to call. In germline, CDR1 is MGHRA, CDR2 YSYEKL. With 2 bases removed from V and 7 bases from J, the gap between germline ends came to 8 bases. The CDR3 loop spans 13 amino acids. CDR3 amino acids: CASSQTRGEKLFF. In DNA form, the CDR3 reads TGCGCCAGCAGCCAAACGCGCGGTGAAAAACTGTTTTTT.

This clonotype was picked up a small number of times. The V gene is TRBV4-1, the J gene TRBJ2-7; D is possibly TRBD2 (6 bases). Germline CDR1 reads MGHRA; CDR2 reads YSYEKL. The CDR3 loop spans 17 amino acids. Trimming removed 0 bases at V and 4 bases at J, with 19 bases between. The CDR3 sequence: CASSQDSRAGRPYEQYV. The CDR3 DNA reads TGCGCCAGCAGCCAAGATTCTAGGGCAGGGAGGCCATACGAGCAGTACGTC.

This clonotype was detected many times. At one end the junction does not follow the germline gene, possibly because of a read error. The chain uses TRBV10-2 and TRBJ1-1; D not certain. This CDR3 is built from 11 residues. CDR1 is WSHSY, CDR2 SAAADI, per germline. The CDR3 coding sequence is TGTGCCAGCAGTGAACTGAATGAAGCTTTCTTT. Protein sequence: CASSELNEAFF.

To note about this clonotype: A much larger clone differs from this one at a single base, so this may be a read error. V is TRBV7-9 and J is TRBJ2-1, with D uncertain. The germline V gene has CDR1 SEHNR and CDR2 FQNEAQ (reference sequence). The CDR3 is made up of 15 amino acids. The CDR3 DNA reads as TGTGCCGGCAGCCCGAGACTGGAACTGTACAATGAGCAGTTCTTC. As protein: CAGSPRLELYNEQFF.

The sample holds a few counts of this clonotype. V and J are TRBV7-2 and TRBJ1-2; D unclear. CDR3 length: 13 residues. V was shortened by 3 bases and J by 4 bases, with 9 bases between the two germline ends. Germline V lookup: CDR1 SGHTA, CDR2 FQGNSA. In nucleotides, the CDR3 is TGTGCCAGCAGCTTGAGCAGCGCCTATGGCTACACCTTC. Its translation is CASSLSSAYGYTF.

This chain joins TRBV24-1 and TRBJ2-5; D is perhaps TRBD2 (6 bases). This CDR3 spans 16 amino acids. Looked up from germline, CDR1 is KGHDR and CDR2 is SFDVKD. The V gene lost 4 bases and the J gene lost 4 bases, with 18 bases spanning the gap. Here the CDR3 reads CATSDPISGPPETQYF. CDR3 in DNA: TGTGCCACCAGTGACCCCATAAGCGGGCCCCCAGAGACCCAGTACTTC.

This clonotype showed up many times. The rearrangement uses TRBV4-1 and TRBJ2-1; maybe TRBD2 (6 bases). The V and J ends lost 1 base and 5 bases respectively, with 18 bases between them. The CDR3 sequence is 17 residues long. Germline lookup yields CDR1 MGHRA and CDR2 YSYEKL. In DNA, the CDR3 is TGCGCCAGCAGCCAAGGGCGGGGACGCGAGAGGAACAATGAGCAGTTCTTC. This encodes CASSQGRGRERNNEQFF.

This clonotype was seen many times. This chain joins TRBV6-1 and TRBJ2-1; 13 nucleotides align to TRBD2. V lost 6 bases to trimming and J lost 10 bases; unmatched junction nucleotides: 9. Looked up from germline, CDR1 is MNHNS and CDR2 is SASEGT. The CDR3 is 15 amino acids. In DNA, the CDR3 is TGTGCCAGCAGACCACTAGCGGGGGGGCGGGAAGAGCAGTTCTTC. It specifies CASRPLAGGREEQFF.

Ten or more counts support this clonotype. The V and J genes are TRBV6-1 and TRBJ1-2; D perhaps matches TRBD1 (5 bases). CDR1 is MNHNS, CDR2 SASEGT, per germline. The V gene lost 3 bases and the J gene lost 4 bases, with 15 bases spanning the gap. The CDR3 loop spans 15 amino acids. The CDR3: CASSEGGPGGYGYTF. In nucleotides, the CDR3 is TGTGCCAGCAGTGAGGGGGGACCGGGTGGCTATGGCTACACCTTC.

The chain employs TRBV6-1 and TRBJ2-7; D not resolved. Germline V gives CDR1 MNHNS, CDR2 SASEGT. This CDR3 spans 13 amino acids. The CDR3 bases are TGTGCCAGCAGCGAAGTAACTATCAACGAGCAGTACGTC. Amino acid sequence: CASSEVTINEQYV.